This T cell receptor beta chain comes out of a study of cytomegalovirus exposure and HLA in healthy donors. PCR was performed using 60 Vbeta and 13 Jbeta primers. Data came from immunoSEQ multiplex PCR; TCRdb stores just in-frame clones and leaves some out. The profile shows tens of thousands of clones, roughly 82% of them singletons. As to this clone: Antigen: not known.

Study-wide results and limits: It was shown in a later analysis that HLA-associated TCR beta chains were more clonally expanded than other, equally common chains. CMV antigen specificity was confirmed in vitro for three CMV-associated chains. Prior analysis indicated that the majority of TCR beta V segments exhibited productivity approximately 90% or approximately 30% of the time. In a later analysis, across HLA loci, associated TCR counts were highest for DRB1, lowest for HLA-C.

The clonotype comes from a woman between 18 and 29 years old in good health and CMV-seropositive. Source material: PBMCs.

CDR3 protein: CASSQPLADWGPQFNTEAFF. The CDR3, as DNA: TGCGCCAGCAGTCAACCCCTCGCCGACTGGGGCCCCCAATTTAACACTGAAGCTTTCTTT. The chain is built from TRBV23-1 and TRBJ1-1; TRBD1 might be the D (5 bases). TRBV23-1 falls under the ORF class, with uncertain function. The CDR3 is 20 residues long. V was cut by 2 bases and J by 2 bases, with 27 bases left in between.